These 4 T cell receptor beta chains originate from one sample sequenced in a study of blood T cell repertoires in COVID-19. Assay: immunoSEQ multiplex PCR; the TCRdb copy retains only in-frame clones and omits some. The sample lists 99,000 or so clones; around four fifths were seen once. Sequencing was performed on peripheral blood. These receptors were taken from a woman between 70 and 85 years old with acute or convalescent COVID-19.

The chain uses TRBV11-1 and TRBJ1-1; no firm D call. In germline, CDR1 is SGHAT, CDR2 FQDESV (reference sequence). V gave up 5 bases and J gave up 0 bases, with 13 bases separating them. The CDR3 extends over 15 amino acids. Here the CDR3 DNA reads TGTGCCAGCAGCCCGGTGGGGAGACTGAACACTGAAGCTTTCTTT. This gives the protein CASSPVGRLNTEAFF.

This clone was observed a single time. This chain joins TRBV3-1 (or the pseudogene TRBV3-2) and TRBJ2-7; 9 bases align to TRBD2. CDR3 length: 14 amino acids. CDR1 is LGHDT and CDR2 is YNNKEL in the germline V gene (reference sequence). Unmatched junction bases numbered 4, after V lost 4 bases and J lost 3 bases. The CDR3 sequence: CASSRGTSIYEQYF. The CDR3 DNA reads as TGTGCCAGCAGCCGGGGGACTAGCATCTACGAGCAGTACTTC.

V gene TRBV19 combines with J gene TRBJ2-1; 8 bases map to TRBD2. The CDR3 loop spans 15 amino acids. J lost 0 bases, V lost 5 bases, and 3 bases had no gene match. Per the germline V gene, CDR1 is LNHDA and CDR2 is SQIVND (reference sequence). In nucleotides, the CDR3 is TGTGCCAGTAGTCCGGGGGGGTTCTCCTACAATGAGCAGTTCTTC. Its translation is CASSPGGFSYNEQFF.

The V call is TRBV7-2, the J call TRBJ2-1, with 9 bases matching TRBD1. Germline CDR1 reads SGHTA; CDR2 reads FQGNSA. V was pared by 2 bases and J by 14 bases, with 7 bases of the junction left unmatched. This CDR3 has 13 residues. The CDR3 DNA reads as TGTGCCAGCAGCTTATCCGGACAGGGGAGGGAGTTCTTC. It specifies CASSLSGQGREFF.